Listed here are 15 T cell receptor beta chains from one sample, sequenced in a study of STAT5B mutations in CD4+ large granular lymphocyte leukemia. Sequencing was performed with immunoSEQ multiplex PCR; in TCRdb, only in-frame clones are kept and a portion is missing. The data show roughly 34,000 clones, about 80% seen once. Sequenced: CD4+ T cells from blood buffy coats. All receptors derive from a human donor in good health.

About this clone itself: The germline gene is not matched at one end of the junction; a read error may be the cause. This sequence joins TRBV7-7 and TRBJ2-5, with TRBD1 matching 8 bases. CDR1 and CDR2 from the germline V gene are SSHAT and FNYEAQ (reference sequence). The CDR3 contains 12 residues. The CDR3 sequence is CALDRGQEAQYF. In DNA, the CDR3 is TGTGCCTTAGACAGGGGACAAGAGGCCCAGTACTTC.

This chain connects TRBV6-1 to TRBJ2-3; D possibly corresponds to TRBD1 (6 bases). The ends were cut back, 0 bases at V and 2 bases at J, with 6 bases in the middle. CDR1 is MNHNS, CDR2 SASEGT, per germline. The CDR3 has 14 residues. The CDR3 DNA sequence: TGTGCCAGCAGTGAAGCGGGGGCCACAGATACGCAGTATTTT. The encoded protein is CASSEAGATDTQYF.

CDR3 in amino acids: CGAEGWEPQHF. CDR3 coding DNA: TGCGGGGCAGAGGGATGGGAGCCCCAGCATTTT. V and J are TRBV20-1 and TRBJ1-5; D might be TRBD1 (5 bases). Germline CDR1 DFQATT, CDR2 SNEGSKA (reference sequence). The CDR3 is made up of 11 amino acids.

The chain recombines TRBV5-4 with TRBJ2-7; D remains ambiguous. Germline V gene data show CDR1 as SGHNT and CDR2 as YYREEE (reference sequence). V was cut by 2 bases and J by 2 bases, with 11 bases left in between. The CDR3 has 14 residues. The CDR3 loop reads CASSLEQATYEQYF. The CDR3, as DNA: TGTGCCAGCAGCTTAGAGCAGGCAACCTACGAGCAGTACTTC.

The CDR3 sequence: CASSPQGGGQPQHF. The CDR3 DNA sequence: TGCGCCAGCAGCCCCCAGGGGGGGGGTCAGCCCCAGCATTTT. This chain connects TRBV5-1 to TRBJ1-5; 7 nucleotides line up with TRBD1. The germline gives CDR1 SGHRS, CDR2 YFSETQ. The trim removed 4 bases at V and 6 bases at J, leaving 7 bases unmatched. The CDR3 loop spans 14 amino acids.

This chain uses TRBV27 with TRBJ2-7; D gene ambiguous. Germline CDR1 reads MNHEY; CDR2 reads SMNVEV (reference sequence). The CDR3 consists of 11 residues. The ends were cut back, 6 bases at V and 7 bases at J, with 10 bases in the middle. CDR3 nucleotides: TGTGCCAGCAGGGACCGACGGGAGCAGTACTTC. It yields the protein CASRDRREQYF.

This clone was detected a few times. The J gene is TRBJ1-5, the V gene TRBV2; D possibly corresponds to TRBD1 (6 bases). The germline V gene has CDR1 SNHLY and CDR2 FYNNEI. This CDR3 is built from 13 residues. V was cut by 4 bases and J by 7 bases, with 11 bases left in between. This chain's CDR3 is CASSAQGMQPQHF. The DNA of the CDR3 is TGTGCCAGCAGTGCCCAGGGGATGCAGCCCCAGCATTTT. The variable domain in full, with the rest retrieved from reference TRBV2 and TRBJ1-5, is EPEVTQTPSHQVTQMGQEVILRCVPISNHLYFYWYRQILGQKVEFLVSFYNNEISEKSEIFDDQFSVERPDGSNFTLKIRSTKLEDSAMYFCASSAQGMQPQHFGDGTRLSIL.

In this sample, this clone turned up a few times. The CDR3 region is CSVARELDQPQHF. For the CDR3, the DNA is TGCAGCGTTGCAAGGGAGTTAGATCAGCCCCAGCATTTT. This chain joins TRBV29-1 and TRBJ1-5; D call uncertain. This CDR3 is built from 13 residues. Trimming stripped 4 bases from V and 5 bases from J, with 12 bases between. Per the germline V gene, CDR1 is SQVTM and CDR2 is ANQGSEA.

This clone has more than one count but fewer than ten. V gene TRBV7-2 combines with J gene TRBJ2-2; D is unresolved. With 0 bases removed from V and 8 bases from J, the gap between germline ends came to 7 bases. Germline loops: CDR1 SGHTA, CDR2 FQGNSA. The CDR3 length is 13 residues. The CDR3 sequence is CASSLARMGELFF. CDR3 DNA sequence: TGTGCCAGCAGCTTAGCGCGTATGGGGGAGCTGTTTTTT.

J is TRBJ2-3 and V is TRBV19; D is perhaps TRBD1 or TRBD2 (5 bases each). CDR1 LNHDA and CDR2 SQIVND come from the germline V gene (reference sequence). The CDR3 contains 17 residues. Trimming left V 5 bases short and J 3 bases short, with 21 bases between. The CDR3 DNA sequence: TGTGCCAGTAGTTACGGGGCCCTAAGTTCATGGACAGATACGCAGTATTTT. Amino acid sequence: CASSYGALSSWTDTQYF.

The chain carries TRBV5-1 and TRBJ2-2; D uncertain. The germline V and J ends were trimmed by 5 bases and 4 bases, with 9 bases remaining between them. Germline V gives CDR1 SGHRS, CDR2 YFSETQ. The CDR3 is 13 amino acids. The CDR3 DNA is TGCGCCAGCAGGGAGCGCGGCACCGGGGAGCTGTTTTTT. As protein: CASRERGTGELFF.

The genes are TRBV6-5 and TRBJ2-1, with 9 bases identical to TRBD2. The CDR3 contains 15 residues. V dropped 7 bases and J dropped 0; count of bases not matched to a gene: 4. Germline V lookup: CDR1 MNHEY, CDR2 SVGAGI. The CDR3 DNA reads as TGTGCCAGCATCCTAGCGGGGAGCTCCTACAATGAGCAGTTCTTC. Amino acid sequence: CASILAGSSYNEQFF.

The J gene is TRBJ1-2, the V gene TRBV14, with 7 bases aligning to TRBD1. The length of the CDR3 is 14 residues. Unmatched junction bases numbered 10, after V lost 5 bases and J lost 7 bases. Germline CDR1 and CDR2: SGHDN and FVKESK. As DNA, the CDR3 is TGTGCCAGCAGCAACAGGGGAAGATTTAGTGGCTACACCTTC. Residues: CASSNRGRFSGYTF.

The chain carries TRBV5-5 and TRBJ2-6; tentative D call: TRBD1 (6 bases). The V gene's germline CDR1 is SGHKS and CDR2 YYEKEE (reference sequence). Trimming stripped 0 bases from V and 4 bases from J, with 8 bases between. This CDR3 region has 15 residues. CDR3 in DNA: TGTGCCAGCAGCTTGGCAGGGGCCGGGGCCAACGTCCTGACTTTC. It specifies CASSLAGAGANVLTF.

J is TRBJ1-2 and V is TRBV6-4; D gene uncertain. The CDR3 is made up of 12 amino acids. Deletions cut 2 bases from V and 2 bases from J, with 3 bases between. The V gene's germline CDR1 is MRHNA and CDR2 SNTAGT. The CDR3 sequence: CASSDRNYGYTF. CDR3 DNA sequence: TGTGCCAGCAGTGACAGGAACTATGGCTACACCTTC.